The 6 T cell receptor beta chains listed next were all sequenced from one sample in a study of PD-1 blockade in mismatch repair-deficient tumors. Sequenced by immunoSEQ multiplex PCR; TCRdb stores in-frame clones only, minus some. Counted here are tens of thousands of clones, 65% to 85% occurring once; the ten biggest clones make up roughly 2.7%. Sample: peripheral blood, taken 12 weeks after starting pembrolizumab. The receptors shown here come from an adult with mismatch repair-deficient cancer.

The chain is built from TRBV4-2 and TRBJ1-4; TRBD1 matches at 11 bases. V dropped 5 bases and J dropped 6; count of bases not matched to a gene: 8. The CDR3 length is 16 residues. CDR1 is LGHNA, CDR2 YNFKEQ, per germline. CDR3 region: CASSGLRTGGDEKLFF. The CDR3 nucleotides are TGTGCCAGCAGCGGATTAAGGACAGGGGGCGATGAAAAACTGTTTTTT.

The chain carries TRBV4-2 and TRBJ2-7, with D possibly TRBD1 on 6 matching bases. The CDR3 consists of 16 residues. Germline-derived CDR1 and CDR2 are LGHNA and YNFKEQ. V dropped 5 bases and J dropped 7 bases, with 24 bases sitting between them. In DNA form, the CDR3 reads TGTGCCAGCAGCTCTCCCAACCCGGGACAAGTAGGAGAGCAGTACTTC. It is translated as CASSSPNPGQVGEQYF.

V is TRBV29-1 and J is TRBJ2-2; D may match TRBD1 or TRBD2 (5 bases each). The CDR3 loop spans 15 amino acids. Germline V CDR1 and CDR2: SQVTM, ANQGSEA. Between the trimmed V and J ends, which lost 5 bases and 4 bases, there was a span of 17 bases. CDR3 nucleotide sequence: TGCAGCGTTTCGCCGGGACCTGGGACCACCGGGGAGCTGTTTTTT. It codes for CSVSPGPGTTGELFF.

The chain recombines TRBV5-4 with TRBJ1-1; 7 bases are shared with TRBD1. Unmatched junction bases numbered 18, after V lost 6 bases and J lost 4 bases. The CDR3 spans 17 residues. CDR1 is SGHNT and CDR2 is YYREEE in the germline V gene (reference sequence). The chain's CDR3 is CASTGGQGGTQGTEAFF. The CDR3 bases are TGTGCCAGCACCGGAGGGCAGGGGGGGACGCAGGGCACTGAAGCTTTCTTT.

The genes are TRBV5-5 and TRBJ1-1, with D perhaps matching TRBD1 (5 bases). V shed 4 bases and J shed 0 bases, with 10 bases lying between them. Germline V gene lookup returns CDR1 SGHKS and CDR2 YYEKEE (reference sequence). This CDR3 is built from 14 residues. The CDR3 coding sequence is TGTGCCAGCAGCGCGGGACCGGTGAACACTGAAGCTTTCTTT. Amino acid sequence: CASSAGPVNTEAFF.

The V and J genes are TRBV9 and TRBJ2-6; D remains unclear. CDR1 is SGDLS, CDR2 YYNGEE, per germline. The V and J ends lost 4 bases and 4 bases respectively, with 9 bases between them. This CDR3 region has 14 residues. This CDR3 is CASSFRTGANVLTF. In DNA, the CDR3 is TGTGCCAGCAGCTTCAGGACCGGGGCCAACGTCCTGACTTTC.